Below are 9 T cell receptor beta chains sequenced from a single sample in a study of immune evolution from preneoplasia to lung adenocarcinoma. Here immunoSEQ multiplex PCR was the method, and the copy in TCRdb shows in-frame clones only, minus some. This repertoire shows around 1,700 clones, over 65% found once; its top ten account for about 2.7%. Sequenced sample: FFPE invasive lung adenocarcinoma tissue. The receptors come from a person between 45 and 65 years old with lung adenocarcinoma.

V gene TRBV11-3 combines with J gene TRBJ2-7, with D unresolved. CDR1 is SGHNT, CDR2 YENEEA, per germline. V was trimmed by 2 bases and J by 7 bases, leaving 15 bases between them. The CDR3 has 14 residues. The CDR3 loop reads CASSLHGESPEQYF. CDR3 DNA: TGTGCCAGCAGCTTACACGGAGAGTCGCCAGAGCAGTACTTC. The entire variable domain, with the rest obtained from reference TRBV11-3 and TRBJ2-7, is as follows: EAGVVQSPRYKIIEKKQPVAFWCNPISGHNTLYWYLQNLGQGPELLIRYENEEAVDDSQLPKDRFSAERLKGVDSTLKIQPAELGDSAVYLCASSLHGESPEQYFGPGTRLTVT.

The rearrangement uses TRBV5-1 and TRBJ2-1; the D gene is possibly TRBD2 (5 bases). Per germline, CDR1 SGHRS and CDR2 YFSETQ. There are 15 residues in the CDR3. Deletions cut 1 base from V and 9 bases from J, with 17 bases between. The CDR3 reads CASSLQNRAEGEQFF. CDR3 DNA: TGCGCCAGCAGCTTGCAGAACAGAGCAGAGGGTGAGCAGTTCTTC. The variable domain in full, completed from reference TRBV5-1 and TRBJ2-1, reads KAGVTQTPRYLIKTRGQQVTLSCSPISGHRSVSWYQQTPGQGLQFLFEYFSETQRNKGNFPGRFSGRQFSNSRSEMNVSTLELGDSALYLCASSLQNRAEGEQFFGPGTRLTVL.

The chain carries TRBV6-1 and TRBJ1-2; D perhaps matches TRBD1 (5 bases). Trimming took 2 bases from V and 4 from J, leaving 5 bases between them. This CDR3 has 12 residues. Germline V gene lookup returns CDR1 MNHNS and CDR2 SASEGT. The CDR3 DNA reads TGTGCCAGCAGTGAACAGGGCTATGGCTACACCTTC. Translation gives CASSEQGYGYTF.

This rearrangement joins TRBV7-6 to TRBJ1-6; D uncertain. Germline V CDR1 and CDR2: SGHVS, FNYEAQ. Trimming left V 6 bases short and J 5 bases short, with 11 bases between. The CDR3 length is 14 residues. The CDR3 DNA reads TGTGCCAGCAGGATCAGCGATGATAATTCACCCCTCCACTTT. Encoded protein: CASRISDDNSPLHF.

The chain employs TRBV6-5 and TRBJ2-1; 8 bases map to TRBD2. CDR3 size: 13 residues. The J segment lost 5 bases and the V segment lost 6 bases, leaving 3 bases of the junction unmatched. Germline CDR1 reads MNHEY; CDR2 reads SVGAGI. CDR3 sequence reads: CASSGGAHNEQFF. CDR3 sequence (DNA): TGTGCCAGCAGCGGGGGGGCCCACAATGAGCAGTTCTTC.

The rearrangement links TRBV7-9 to TRBJ2-1; the D is unclear. CDR3 length: 16 amino acids. In germline, CDR1 is SEHNR, CDR2 FQNEAQ (reference sequence). Deletions cut 5 bases from V and 0 bases from J, with 14 bases between. The CDR3 DNA reads as TGTGCCAGCAGCAATAACACGTATTACTCCTACAATGAGCAGTTCTTC. Translation gives CASSNNTYYSYNEQFF.

J is TRBJ1-1 and V is TRBV11-1, with no clear D. The V gene's germline CDR1 is SGHAT and CDR2 FQDESV (reference sequence). This CDR3 contains 15 residues. V shed 4 bases and J shed 1 base, with 13 bases lying between them. CDR3 in DNA: TGTGCCAGCAGCTCCAGTATCGAGGGGAACACTGAAGCTTTCTTT. It is translated as CASSSSIEGNTEAFF.

The J gene is TRBJ2-3, the V gene TRBV7-3, with no clear D. This CDR3 has 13 residues. Looked up from germline, CDR1 is SGHTA and CDR2 is FQGTGA. V dropped 3 bases and J dropped 11 bases, with 15 bases sitting between them. The CDR3 nucleotides read TGTGCCAGCAGCTTCCCCCCCGATGAGAAGCAGTATTTT. Translated, it gives CASSFPPDEKQYF.

The chain recombines TRBV5-1 with TRBJ2-7; 11 nucleotides align to TRBD1. Per the germline V gene, CDR1 is SGHRS and CDR2 is YFSETQ. CDR3 length: 15 residues. J gave up 2 bases and V 4 bases, and 5 bases lay outside the gene matches. The CDR3 DNA follows: TGCGCCAGCAGCACCGGGACAGGGGGTCCCTACGAGCAGTACTTC. Its translation is CASSTGTGGPYEQYF.